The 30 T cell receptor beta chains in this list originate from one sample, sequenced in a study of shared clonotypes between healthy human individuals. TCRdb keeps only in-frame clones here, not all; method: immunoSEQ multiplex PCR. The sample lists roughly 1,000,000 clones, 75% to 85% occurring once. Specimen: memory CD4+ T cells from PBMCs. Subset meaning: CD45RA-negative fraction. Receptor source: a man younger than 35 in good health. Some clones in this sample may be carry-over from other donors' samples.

The CDR3 DNA follows: TGCGCCAGCAGCCTTAGCGGGAGTTCACCCAATGAGCAGTTCTTC. Its protein is CASSLSGSSPNEQFF. The chain links TRBV5-1 to TRBJ2-1, with 9 bases that match TRBD2. Germline V gives CDR1 SGHRS, CDR2 YFSETQ. This CDR3 has 15 amino acids. V shed 4 bases, J shed 6 bases, and the junction held 8 bases outside the gene matches.

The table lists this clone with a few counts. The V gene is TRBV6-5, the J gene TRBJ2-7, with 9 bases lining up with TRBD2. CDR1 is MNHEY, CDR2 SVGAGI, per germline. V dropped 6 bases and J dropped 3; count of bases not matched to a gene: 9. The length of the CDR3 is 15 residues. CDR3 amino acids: CASRPSLAGLYEQYF. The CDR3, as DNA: TGTGCCAGCAGACCCTCACTAGCGGGCCTCTACGAGCAGTACTTC.

CDR3 in DNA: TGTGCCAGCAGCCAAGGTCGAGCGTTCCAAGAGACCCAGTACTTC. It yields the protein CASSQGRAFQETQYF. V and J are TRBV4-2 and TRBJ2-5; no definite D call. The CDR3 loop spans 15 amino acids. The germline V gene has CDR1 LGHNA and CDR2 YNFKEQ. Deletions cut 1 base from V and 1 base from J, with 10 bases between.

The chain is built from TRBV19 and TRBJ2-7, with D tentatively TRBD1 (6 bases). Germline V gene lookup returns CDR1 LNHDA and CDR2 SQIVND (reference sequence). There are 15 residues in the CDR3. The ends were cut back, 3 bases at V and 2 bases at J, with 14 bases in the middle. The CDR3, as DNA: TGTGCCAGTAGTATCAGGGCAGGGGCGACCTACGAGCAGTACTTC. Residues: CASSIRAGATYEQYF.

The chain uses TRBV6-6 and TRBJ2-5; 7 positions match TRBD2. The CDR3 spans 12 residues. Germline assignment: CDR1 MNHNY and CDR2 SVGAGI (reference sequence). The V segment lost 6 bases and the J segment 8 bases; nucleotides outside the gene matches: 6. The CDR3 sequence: CASSEGGETQYF. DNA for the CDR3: TGTGCCAGCAGCGAGGGAGGGGAAACCCAGTACTTC.

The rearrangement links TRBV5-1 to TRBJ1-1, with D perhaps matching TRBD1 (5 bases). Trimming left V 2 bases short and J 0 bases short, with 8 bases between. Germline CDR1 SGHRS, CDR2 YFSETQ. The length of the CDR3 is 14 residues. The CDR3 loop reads CASSFRALNTEAFF. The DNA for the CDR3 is TGCGCCAGCAGCTTCAGGGCCCTGAACACTGAAGCTTTCTTT.

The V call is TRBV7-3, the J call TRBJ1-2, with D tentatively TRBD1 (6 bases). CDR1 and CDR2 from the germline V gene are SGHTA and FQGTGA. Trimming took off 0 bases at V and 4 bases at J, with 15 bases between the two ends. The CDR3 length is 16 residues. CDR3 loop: CASSLTAPGEAYGYTF. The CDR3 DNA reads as TGTGCCAGCAGCTTAACAGCGCCAGGGGAGGCCTATGGCTACACCTTC.

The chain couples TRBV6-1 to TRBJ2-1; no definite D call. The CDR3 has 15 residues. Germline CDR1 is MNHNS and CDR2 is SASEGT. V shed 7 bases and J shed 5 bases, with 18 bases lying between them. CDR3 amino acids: CASKFGRSYNNEQFF. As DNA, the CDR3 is TGTGCCAGCAAATTCGGCCGAAGTTATAACAATGAGCAGTTCTTC.

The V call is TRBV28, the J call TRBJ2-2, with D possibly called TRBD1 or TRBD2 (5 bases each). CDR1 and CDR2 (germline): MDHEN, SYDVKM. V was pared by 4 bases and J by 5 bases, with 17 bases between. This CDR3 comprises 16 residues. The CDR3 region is CASSSSGQGRTGELFF. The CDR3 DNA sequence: TGTGCCAGCAGTTCCTCCGGGCAGGGACGAACCGGGGAGCTGTTTTTT.

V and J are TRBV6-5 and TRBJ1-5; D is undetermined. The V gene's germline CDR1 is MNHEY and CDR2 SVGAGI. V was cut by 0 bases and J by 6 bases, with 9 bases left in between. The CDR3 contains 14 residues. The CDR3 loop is CASSYSMGGQPQHF. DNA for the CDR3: TGTGCCAGCAGTTACTCAATGGGAGGTCAGCCCCAGCATTTT.

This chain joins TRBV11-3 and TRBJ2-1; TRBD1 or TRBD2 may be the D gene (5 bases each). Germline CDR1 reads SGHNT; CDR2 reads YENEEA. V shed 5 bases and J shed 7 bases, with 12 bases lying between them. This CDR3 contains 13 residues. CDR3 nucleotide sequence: TGTGCCAGCAGCACCACATGGGGGAATGAGCAGTTCTTC. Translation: CASSTTWGNEQFF.

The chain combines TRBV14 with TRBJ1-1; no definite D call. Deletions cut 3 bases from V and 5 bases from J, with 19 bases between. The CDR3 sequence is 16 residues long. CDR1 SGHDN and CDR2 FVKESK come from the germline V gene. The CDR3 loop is CASSQNLGLVDTEAFF. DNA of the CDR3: TGTGCCAGCAGCCAGAATCTGGGCCTCGTGGATACTGAAGCTTTCTTT.

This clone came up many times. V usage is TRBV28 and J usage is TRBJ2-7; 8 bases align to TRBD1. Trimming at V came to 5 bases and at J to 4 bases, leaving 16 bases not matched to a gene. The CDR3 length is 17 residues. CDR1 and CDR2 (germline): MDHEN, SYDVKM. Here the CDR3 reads CASSPITGGQSPYEQYF. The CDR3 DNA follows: TGTGCCAGCAGTCCCATTACAGGGGGTCAGTCCCCTTACGAGCAGTACTTC.

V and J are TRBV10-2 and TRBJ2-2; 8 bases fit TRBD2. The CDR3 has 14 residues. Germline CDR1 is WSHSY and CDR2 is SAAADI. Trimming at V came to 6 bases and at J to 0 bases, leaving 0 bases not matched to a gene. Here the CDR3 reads CASRLAANTGELFF. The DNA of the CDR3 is TGCGCCAGCAGACTAGCGGCGAACACCGGGGAGCTGTTTTTT.

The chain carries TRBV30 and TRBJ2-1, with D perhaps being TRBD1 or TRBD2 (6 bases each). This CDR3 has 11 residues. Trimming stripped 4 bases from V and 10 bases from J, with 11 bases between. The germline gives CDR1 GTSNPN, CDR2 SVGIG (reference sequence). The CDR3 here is CAWKEGGEQFF. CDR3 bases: TGTGCCTGGAAGGAGGGGGGCGAGCAGTTCTTC.

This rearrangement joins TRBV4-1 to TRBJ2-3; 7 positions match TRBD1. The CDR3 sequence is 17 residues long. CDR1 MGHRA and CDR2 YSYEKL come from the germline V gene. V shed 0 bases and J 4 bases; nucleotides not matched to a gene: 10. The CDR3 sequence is CASSQDLAGGNADTQYF. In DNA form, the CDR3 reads TGCGCCAGCAGCCAAGATCTAGCAGGGGGAAATGCAGATACGCAGTATTTT.

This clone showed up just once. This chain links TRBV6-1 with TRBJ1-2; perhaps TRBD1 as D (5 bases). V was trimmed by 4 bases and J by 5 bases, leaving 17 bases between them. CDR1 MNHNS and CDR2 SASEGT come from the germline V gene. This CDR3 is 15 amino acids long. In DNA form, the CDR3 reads TGTGCCAGCAGTGCGTCCCACGCTGGGGGGTATGGCTACACCTTC. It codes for CASSASHAGGYGYTF.

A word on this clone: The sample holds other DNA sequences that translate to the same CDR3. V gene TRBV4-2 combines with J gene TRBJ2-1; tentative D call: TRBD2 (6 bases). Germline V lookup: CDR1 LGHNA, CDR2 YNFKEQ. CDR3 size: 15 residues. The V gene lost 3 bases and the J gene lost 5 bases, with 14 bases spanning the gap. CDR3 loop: CASSQSLATNNEQFF. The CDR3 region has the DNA TGTGCCAGCAGCCAGAGTCTAGCGACCAACAATGAGCAGTTCTTC.

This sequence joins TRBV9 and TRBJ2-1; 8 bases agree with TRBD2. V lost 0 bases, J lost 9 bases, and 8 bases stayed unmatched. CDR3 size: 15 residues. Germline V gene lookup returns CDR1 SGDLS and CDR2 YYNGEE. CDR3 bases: TGTGCCAGCAGCGTAGCGGTCGGGAGGGCCGGTGAGCAGTTCTTC. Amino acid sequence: CASSVAVGRAGEQFF.

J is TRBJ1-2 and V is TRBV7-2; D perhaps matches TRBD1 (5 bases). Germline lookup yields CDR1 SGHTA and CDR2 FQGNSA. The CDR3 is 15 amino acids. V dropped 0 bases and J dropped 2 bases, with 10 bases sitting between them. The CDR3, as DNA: TGTGCCAGCAGCTTAGCCAGGGTAGTCAACTATGGCTACACCTTC. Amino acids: CASSLARVVNYGYTF.

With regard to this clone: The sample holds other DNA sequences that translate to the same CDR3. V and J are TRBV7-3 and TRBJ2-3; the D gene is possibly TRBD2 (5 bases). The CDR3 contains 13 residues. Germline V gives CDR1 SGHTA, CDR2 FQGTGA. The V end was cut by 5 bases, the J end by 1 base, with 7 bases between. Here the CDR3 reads CASSPGGTDTQYF. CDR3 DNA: TGTGCCAGCAGCCCCGGGGGCACAGATACGCAGTATTTT.

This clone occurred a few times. The CDR3 reads CASSADVGYRYF. The CDR3 DNA is TGTGCCAGCAGCGCCGATGTGGGATACCGGTACTTC. The chain carries TRBV7-2 and TRBJ2-4; D remains ambiguous. The CDR3 is 12 residues long. The germline gives CDR1 SGHTA, CDR2 FQGNSA. V lost 5 bases, J lost 15 bases, and 17 bases lay in between.

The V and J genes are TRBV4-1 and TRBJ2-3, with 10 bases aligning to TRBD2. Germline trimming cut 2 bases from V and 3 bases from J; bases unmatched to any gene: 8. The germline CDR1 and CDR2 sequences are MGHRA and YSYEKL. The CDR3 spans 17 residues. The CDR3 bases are TGCGCCAGCAGCCAACAAGCGGGAGGGGCCGGGACAGATACGCAGTATTTT. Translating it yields CASSQQAGGAGTDTQYF.

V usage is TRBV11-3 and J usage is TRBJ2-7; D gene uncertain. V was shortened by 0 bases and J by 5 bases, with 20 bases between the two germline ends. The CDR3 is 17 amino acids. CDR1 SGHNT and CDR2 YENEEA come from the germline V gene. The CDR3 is CASSLDLNRIQLHEQYF. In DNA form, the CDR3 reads TGTGCCAGCAGCTTAGATCTAAACCGGATTCAACTCCACGAGCAGTACTTC.

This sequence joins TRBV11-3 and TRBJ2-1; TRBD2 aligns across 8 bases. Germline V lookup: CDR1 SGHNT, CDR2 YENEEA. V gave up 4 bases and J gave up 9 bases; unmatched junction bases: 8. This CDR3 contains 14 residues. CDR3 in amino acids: CASSSGPGGREQFF. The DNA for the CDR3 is TGTGCCAGCAGCTCCGGCCCGGGAGGGCGTGAGCAGTTCTTC.

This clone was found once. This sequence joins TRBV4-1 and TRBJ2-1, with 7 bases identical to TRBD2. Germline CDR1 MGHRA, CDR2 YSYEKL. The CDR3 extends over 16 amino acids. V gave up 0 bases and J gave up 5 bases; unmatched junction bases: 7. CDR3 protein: CASSQEGGAPNNEQFF. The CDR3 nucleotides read TGCGCCAGCAGCCAAGAGGGAGGGGCACCCAACAATGAGCAGTTCTTC.

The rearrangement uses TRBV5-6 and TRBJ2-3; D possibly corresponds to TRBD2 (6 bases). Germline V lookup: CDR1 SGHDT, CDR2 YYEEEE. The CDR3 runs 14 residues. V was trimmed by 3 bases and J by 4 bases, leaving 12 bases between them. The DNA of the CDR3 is TGTGCCAGCAGCTCGATGGGAGGCGCAGATACGCAGTATTTT. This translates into CASSSMGGADTQYF.

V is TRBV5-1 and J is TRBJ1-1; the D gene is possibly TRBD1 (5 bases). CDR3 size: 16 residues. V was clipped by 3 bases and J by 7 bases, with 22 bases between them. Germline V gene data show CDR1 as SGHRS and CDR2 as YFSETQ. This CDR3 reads CASSSGRDLPKLEAFF. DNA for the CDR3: TGCGCCAGCAGCTCTGGACGGGACTTACCTAAGCTTGAAGCTTTCTTT.

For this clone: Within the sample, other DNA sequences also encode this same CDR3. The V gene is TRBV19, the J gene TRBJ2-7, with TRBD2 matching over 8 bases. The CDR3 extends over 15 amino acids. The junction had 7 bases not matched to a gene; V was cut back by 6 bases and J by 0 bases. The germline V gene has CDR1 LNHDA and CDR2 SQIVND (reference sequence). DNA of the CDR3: TGTGCCAGTAGCTATAGCGGGGAAAGCTCCTACGAGCAGTACTTC. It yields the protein CASSYSGESSYEQYF.

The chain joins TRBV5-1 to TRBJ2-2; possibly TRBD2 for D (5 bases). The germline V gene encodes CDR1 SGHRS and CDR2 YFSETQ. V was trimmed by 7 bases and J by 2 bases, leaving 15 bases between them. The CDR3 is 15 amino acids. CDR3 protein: CASRAARGNTGELFF. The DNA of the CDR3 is TGCGCCAGCCGGGCGGCTCGGGGTAACACCGGGGAGCTGTTTTTT.